This entry describes one T cell receptor beta chain. The antigen is undetermined. Extraction of RNA preceded its reverse transcription into cDNA, which served as the sequencing template. TCRdb's table, derived via immunoSEQ multiplex PCR, lists solely in-frame clones and lacks some. The sample consists of roughly 200,000 clones, about 60% of them appearing once. The record originates from a study of CD8+ T cells in alopecia areata. Study summary: Treated individuals took tofacitinib by mouth, 5 to 10 mg twice daily. The protocol delivered tofacitinib for 6 to 18 months, then withdrew it for 6 months. Study-wide results and limits: On tofacitinib, scalp and blood still held many of the expanded lesional clones.

CDR1 and CDR2 from the germline V gene are MNHEY and SVGAGI. CDR3 length: 13 amino acids. The J segment lost 6 bases and the V segment lost 2 bases, leaving 0 bases of the junction unmatched. Described treatment: oral pan-JAK inhibitor, 5-10 mg twice daily. Cell sorting on a FACSAria was used to separate CD4+ and CD8+ T cells from the PBMCs. This TCR was recovered from a human donor with alopecia areata. The V gene is TRBV6-5, the J gene TRBJ2-3; TRBD2 agrees at 9 bases. The source material was CD8+ T cells sorted from blood, sampled at week 24, from a patient treated with tofacitinib. In nucleotides, the CDR3 is TGTGCCAGCAGTTACGGACTAGCGGATACGCAGTATTTT. This sequence encodes CASSYGLADTQYF.